Given below is one TCR beta chain in context. Its antigen is not identified. This specimen belongs to a study of post-analysis software for immune sequencing data. Study observations and caveats: There were about 5 TRBV segments more frequent in patients than controls, and TRBV5-6, TRBV5-1 and TRBV20-1 were among them.

Sequencing libraries made from TCR beta cDNA carried unique molecular identifiers. One entry per CDR3 protein results from TCRdb running MiXCR on the PCR reads. The sample yields hundreds of thousands of distinct CDR3 sequences, 55% to 60% seen once. V was trimmed by 7 bases and J by 0 bases, leaving 7 bases between them. The CDR3 runs to 14 residues. The V gene's germline CDR1 is MNHEY and CDR2 SMNVEV (reference sequence). The V gene is TRBV27, the J gene TRBJ1-6; D is uncertain. The sample was blood. The TCR originated in a girl aged 2-10 years with multiple sclerosis. This CDR3 reads CASTASSYNSPLHF. The CDR3 DNA reads TGTGCCAGCACAGCCAGCTCCTATAATTCACCCCTCCACTTT.